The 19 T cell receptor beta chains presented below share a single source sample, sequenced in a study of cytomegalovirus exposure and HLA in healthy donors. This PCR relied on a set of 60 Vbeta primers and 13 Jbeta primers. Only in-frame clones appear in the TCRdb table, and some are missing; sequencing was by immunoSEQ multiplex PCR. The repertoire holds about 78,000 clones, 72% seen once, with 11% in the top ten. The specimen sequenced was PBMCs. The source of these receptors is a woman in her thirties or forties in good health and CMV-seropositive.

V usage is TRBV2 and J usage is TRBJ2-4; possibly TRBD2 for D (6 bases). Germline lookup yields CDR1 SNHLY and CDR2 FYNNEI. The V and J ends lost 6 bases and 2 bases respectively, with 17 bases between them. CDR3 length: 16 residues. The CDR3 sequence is CASSRTTSGPKNIQYF. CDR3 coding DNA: TGTGCCAGCAGCCGGACTACCAGCGGCCCCAAAAACATTCAGTACTTC.

DNA for the CDR3: TGTGCCAGCAGCGTAGGAGGCGGAAACACAGATACGCAGTATTTT. Translated, it gives CASSVGGGNTDTQYF. This chain joins TRBV9 and TRBJ2-3, with D hard to call. Germline CDR1 and CDR2: SGDLS and YYNGEE. The CDR3 has 15 amino acids. V dropped 0 bases and J dropped 2 bases, with 10 bases sitting between them.

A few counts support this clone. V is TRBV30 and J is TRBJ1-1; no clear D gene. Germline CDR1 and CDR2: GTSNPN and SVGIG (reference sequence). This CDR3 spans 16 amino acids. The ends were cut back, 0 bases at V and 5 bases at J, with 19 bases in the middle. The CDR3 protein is CAWSVLWSGGRTEAFF. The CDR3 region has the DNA TGTGCCTGGAGTGTACTTTGGTCAGGAGGGAGGACTGAAGCTTTCTTT.

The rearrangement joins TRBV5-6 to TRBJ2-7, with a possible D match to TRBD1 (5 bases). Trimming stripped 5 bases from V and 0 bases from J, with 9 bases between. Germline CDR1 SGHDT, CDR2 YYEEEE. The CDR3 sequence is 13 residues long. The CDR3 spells CASRDISSYEQYF. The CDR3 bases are TGTGCCAGCAGGGACATCAGCTCCTACGAGCAGTACTTC.

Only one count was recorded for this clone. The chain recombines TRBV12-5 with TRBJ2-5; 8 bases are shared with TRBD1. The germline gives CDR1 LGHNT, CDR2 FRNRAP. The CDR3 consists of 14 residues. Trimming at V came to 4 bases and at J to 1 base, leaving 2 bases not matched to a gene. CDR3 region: CASGWGTGQETQYF. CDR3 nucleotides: TGTGCTAGTGGTTGGGGGACAGGCCAAGAGACCCAGTACTTC.

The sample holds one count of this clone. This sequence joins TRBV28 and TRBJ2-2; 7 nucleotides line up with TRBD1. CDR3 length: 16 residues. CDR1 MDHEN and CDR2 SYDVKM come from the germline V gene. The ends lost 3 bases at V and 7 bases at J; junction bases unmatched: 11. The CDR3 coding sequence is TGTGCCAGCAGTTTCATTCCGGGACAGTCGTACGGGGAGCTGTTTTTT. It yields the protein CASSFIPGQSYGELFF.

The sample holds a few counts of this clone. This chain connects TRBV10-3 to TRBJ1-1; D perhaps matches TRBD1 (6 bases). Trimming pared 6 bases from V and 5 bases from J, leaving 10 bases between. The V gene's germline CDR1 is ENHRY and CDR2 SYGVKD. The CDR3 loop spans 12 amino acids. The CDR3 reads CAISQGRTEAFF. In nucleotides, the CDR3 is TGTGCCATCAGCCAGGGGCGGACTGAAGCTTTCTTT.

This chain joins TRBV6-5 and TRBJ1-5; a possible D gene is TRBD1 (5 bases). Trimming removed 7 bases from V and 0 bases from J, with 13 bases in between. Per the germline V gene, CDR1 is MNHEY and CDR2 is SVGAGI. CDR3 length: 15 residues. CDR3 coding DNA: TGTGCCAGCAAAGACAGTCTAAATAGCAATCAGCCCCAGCATTTT. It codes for CASKDSLNSNQPQHF.

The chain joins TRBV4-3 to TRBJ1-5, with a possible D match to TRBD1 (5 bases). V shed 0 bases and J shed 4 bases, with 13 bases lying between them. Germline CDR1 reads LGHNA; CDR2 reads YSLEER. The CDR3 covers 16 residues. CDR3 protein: CASSQEWGEGNQPQHF. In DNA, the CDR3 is TGCGCCAGCAGCCAAGAGTGGGGGGAGGGTAATCAGCCCCAGCATTTT.

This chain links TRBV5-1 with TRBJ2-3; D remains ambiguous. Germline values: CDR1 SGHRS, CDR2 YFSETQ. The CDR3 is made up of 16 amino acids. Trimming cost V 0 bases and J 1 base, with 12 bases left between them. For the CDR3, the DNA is TGCGCCAGCAGCTTGGCCGACTCCACGGGCACAGATACGCAGTATTTT. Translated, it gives CASSLADSTGTDTQYF.

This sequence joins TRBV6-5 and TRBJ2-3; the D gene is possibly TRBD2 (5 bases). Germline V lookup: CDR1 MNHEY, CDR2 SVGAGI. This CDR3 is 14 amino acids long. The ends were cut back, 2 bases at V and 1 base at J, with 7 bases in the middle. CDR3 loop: CASSYRDGTDTQYF. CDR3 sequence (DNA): TGTGCCAGCAGTTACCGGGATGGCACAGATACGCAGTATTTT.

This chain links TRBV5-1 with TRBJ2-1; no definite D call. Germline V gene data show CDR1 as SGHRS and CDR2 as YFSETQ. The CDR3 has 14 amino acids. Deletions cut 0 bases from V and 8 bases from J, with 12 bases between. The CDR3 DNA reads TGCGCCAGCAGCTTGGCGGCGGCCGGCGATGAGCAGTTCTTC. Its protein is CASSLAAAGDEQFF.

The CDR3 loop is CASSLLGGSGVETQYF. The CDR3 bases are TGTGCCAGCAGCTTACTGGGGGGGTCCGGAGTGGAGACCCAGTACTTC. This chain links TRBV7-3 with TRBJ2-5, with 7 nucleotides matching TRBD2. Germline V gene lookup returns CDR1 SGHTA and CDR2 FQGTGA. The CDR3 has 16 amino acids. V was clipped by 2 bases and J by 5 bases; unmatched bases: 11.

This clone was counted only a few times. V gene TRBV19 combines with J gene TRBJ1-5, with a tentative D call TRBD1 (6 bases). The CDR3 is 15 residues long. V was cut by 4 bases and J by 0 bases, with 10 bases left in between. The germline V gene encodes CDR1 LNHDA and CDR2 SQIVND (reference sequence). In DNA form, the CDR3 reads TGTGCCAGTAGTACTGGACAGTATAGCAATCAGCCCCAGCATTTT. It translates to CASSTGQYSNQPQHF.

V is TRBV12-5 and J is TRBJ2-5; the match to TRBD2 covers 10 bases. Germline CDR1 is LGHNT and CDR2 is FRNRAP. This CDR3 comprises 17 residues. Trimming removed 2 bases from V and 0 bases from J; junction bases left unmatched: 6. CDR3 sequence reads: CASGLYLSGGNQETQYF. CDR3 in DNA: TGTGCTAGTGGTTTGTATCTTAGCGGGGGGAACCAAGAGACCCAGTACTTC.

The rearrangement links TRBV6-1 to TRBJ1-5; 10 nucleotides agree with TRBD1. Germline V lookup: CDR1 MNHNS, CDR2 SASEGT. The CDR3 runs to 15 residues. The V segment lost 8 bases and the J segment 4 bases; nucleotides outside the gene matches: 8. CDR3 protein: CASSTGQGRNQPQHF. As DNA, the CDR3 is TGTGCCAGCTCTACGGGACAGGGGAGGAATCAGCCCCAGCATTTT.

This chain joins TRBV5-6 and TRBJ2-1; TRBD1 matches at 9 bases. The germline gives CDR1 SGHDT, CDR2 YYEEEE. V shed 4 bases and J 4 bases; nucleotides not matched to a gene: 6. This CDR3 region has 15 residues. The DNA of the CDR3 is TGTGCCAGCAGCCCCGGGACAGGGAAGTACAATGAGCAGTTCTTC. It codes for CASSPGTGKYNEQFF.

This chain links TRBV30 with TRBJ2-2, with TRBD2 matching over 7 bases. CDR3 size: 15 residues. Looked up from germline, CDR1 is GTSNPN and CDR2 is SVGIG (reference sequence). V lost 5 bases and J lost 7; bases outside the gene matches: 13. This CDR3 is CAWGRAGREVGELFF. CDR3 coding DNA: TGTGCCTGGGGTCGAGCAGGGAGGGAGGTCGGGGAGCTGTTTTTT.

The CDR3 DNA is TGTGCCAGCAGTGAAGCGCCCGGGCAGCCCCAGCATTTT. This sequence encodes CASSEAPGQPQHF. V is TRBV6-1 and J is TRBJ1-5; D is ambiguous. Trimming shortened V by 0 bases and J by 7 bases, and 7 bases separated the two germline ends. The CDR3 length is 13 residues. Per the germline V gene, CDR1 is MNHNS and CDR2 is SASEGT.